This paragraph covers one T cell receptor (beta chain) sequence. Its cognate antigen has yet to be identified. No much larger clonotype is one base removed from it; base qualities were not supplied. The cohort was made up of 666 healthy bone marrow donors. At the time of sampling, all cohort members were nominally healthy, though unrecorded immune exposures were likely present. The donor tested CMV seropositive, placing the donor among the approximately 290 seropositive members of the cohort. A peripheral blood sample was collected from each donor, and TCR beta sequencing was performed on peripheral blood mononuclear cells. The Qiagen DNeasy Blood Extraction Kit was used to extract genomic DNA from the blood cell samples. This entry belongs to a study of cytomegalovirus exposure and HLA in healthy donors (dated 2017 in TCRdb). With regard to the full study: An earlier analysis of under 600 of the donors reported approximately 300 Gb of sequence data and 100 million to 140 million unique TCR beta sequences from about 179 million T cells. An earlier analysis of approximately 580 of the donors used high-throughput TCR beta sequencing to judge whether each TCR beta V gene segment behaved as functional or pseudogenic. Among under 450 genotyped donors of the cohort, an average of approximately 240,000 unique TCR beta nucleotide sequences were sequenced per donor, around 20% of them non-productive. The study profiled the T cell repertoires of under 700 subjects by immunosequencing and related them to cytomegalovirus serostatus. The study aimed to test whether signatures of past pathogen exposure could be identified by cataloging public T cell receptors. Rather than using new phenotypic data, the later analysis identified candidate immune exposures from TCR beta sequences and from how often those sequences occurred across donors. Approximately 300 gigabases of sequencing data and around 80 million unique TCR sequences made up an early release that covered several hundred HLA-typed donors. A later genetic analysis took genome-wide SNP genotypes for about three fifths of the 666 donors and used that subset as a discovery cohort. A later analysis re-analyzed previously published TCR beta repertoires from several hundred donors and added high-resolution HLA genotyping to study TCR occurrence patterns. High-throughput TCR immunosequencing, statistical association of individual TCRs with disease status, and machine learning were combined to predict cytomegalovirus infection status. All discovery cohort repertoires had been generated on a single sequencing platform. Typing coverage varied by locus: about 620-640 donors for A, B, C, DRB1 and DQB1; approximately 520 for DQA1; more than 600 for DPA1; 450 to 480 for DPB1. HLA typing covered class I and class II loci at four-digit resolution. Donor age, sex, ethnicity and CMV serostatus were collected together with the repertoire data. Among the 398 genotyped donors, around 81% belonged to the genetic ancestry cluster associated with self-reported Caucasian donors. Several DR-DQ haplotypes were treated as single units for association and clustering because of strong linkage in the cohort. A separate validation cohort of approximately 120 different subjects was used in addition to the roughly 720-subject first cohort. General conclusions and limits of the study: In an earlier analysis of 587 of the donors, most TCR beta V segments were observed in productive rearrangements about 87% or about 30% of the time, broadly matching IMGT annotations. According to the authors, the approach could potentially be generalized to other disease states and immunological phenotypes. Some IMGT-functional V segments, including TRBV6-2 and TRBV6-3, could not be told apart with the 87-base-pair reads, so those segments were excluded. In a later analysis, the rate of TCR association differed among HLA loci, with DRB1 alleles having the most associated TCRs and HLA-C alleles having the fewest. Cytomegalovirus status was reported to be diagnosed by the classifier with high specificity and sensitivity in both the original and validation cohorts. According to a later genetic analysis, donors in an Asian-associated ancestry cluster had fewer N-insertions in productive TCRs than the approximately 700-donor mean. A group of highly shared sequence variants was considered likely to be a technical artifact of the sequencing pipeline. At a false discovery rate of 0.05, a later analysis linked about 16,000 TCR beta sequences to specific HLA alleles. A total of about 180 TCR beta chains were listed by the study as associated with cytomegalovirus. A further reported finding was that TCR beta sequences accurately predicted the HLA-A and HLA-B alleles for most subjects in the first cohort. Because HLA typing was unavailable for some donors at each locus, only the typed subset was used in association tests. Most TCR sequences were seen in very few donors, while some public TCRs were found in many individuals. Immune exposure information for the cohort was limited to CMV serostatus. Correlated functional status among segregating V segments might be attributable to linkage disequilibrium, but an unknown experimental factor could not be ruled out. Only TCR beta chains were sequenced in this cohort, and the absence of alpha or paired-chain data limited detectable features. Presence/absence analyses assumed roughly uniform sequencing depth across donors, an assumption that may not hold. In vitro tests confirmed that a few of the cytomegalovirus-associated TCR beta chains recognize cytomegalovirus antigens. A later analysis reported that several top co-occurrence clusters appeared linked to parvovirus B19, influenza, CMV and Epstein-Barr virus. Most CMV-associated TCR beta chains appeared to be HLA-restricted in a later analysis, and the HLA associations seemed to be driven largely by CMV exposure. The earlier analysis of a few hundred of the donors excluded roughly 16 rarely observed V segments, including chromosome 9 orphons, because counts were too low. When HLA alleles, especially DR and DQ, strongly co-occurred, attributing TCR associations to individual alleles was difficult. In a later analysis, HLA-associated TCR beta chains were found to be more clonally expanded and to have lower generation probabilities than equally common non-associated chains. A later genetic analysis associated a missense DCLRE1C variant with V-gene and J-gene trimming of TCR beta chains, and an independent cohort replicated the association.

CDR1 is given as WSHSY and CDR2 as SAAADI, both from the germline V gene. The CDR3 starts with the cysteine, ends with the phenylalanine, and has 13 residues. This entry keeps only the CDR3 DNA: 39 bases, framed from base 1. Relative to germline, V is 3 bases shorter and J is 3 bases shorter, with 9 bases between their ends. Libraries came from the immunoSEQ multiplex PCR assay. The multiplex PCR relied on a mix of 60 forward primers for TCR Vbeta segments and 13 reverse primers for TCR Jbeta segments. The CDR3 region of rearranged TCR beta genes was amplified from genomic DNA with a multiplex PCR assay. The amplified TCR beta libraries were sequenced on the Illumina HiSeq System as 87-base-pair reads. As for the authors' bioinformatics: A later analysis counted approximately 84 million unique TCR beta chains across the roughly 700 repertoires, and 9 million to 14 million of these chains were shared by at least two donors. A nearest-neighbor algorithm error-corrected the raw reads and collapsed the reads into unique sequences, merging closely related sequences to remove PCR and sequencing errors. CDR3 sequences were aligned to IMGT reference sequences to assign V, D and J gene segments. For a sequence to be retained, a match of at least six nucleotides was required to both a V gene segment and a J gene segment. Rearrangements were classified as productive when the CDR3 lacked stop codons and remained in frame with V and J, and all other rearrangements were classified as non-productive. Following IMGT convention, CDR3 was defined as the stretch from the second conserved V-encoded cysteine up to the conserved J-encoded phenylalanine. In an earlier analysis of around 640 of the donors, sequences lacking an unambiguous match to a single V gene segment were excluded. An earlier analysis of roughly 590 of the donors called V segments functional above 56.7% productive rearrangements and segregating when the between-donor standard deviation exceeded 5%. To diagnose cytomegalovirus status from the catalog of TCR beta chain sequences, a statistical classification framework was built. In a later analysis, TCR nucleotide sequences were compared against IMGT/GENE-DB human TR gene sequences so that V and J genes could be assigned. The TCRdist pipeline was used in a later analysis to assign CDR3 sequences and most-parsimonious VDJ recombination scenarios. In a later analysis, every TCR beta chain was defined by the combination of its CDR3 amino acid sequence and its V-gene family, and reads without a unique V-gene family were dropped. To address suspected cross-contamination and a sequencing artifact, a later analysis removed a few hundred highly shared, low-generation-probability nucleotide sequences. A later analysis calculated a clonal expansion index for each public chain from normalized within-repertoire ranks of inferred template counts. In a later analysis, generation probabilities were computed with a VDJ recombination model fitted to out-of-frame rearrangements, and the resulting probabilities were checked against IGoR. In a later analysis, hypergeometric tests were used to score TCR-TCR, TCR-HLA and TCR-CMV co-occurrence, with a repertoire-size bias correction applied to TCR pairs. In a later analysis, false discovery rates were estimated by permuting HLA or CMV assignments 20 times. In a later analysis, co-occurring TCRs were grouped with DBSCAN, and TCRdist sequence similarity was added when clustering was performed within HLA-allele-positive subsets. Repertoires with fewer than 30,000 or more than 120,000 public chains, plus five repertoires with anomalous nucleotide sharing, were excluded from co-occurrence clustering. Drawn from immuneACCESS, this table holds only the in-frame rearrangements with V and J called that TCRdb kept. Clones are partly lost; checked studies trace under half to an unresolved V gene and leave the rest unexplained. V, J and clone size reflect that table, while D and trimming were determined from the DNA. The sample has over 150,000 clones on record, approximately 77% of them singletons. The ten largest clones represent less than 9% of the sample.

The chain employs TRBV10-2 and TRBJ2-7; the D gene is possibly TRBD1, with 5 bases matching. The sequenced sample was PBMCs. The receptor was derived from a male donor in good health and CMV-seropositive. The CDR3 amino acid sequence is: CASSDARGYEQYF. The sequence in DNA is TGCGCCAGCAGTGATGCTAGGGGCTACGAGCAGTACTTC.